One sample yielded the 21 T cell receptor beta chains listed below, sequenced in a study of OX40 agonist ivuxolimab in advanced cancers. TCRdb's copy holds only in-frame clones and misses some; the assay was immunoSEQ multiplex PCR. In the table there are approximately 24,000 clones, approximately 85% of which are singletons. The sequenced sample was CD4+ or CD8+ T cells sorted from blood, obtained in a trial of the OX40 agonist ivuxolimab. All receptors come from an adult with an advanced solid tumor such as melanoma, head and neck, liver or kidney cancer.

This chain links TRBV7-2 with TRBJ2-7; TRBD1 aligns across 7 bases. The CDR3 loop spans 14 amino acids. With V trimmed by 3 bases and J by 5 bases, 7 bases remained unmatched. CDR1 is SGHTA, CDR2 FQGNSA, per germline. Here the CDR3 DNA reads TGTGCCAGCAGCTTCGGGGACAGTTACCACGAGCAGTACTTC. This encodes CASSFGDSYHEQYF.

The chain has TRBV18 and TRBJ1-2; D gene ambiguous. The V and J ends lost 2 bases and 6 bases respectively, with 13 bases between them. The CDR3 runs 14 residues. CDR1 KGHSH and CDR2 LQKENI come from the germline V gene. CDR3 sequence reads: CASSPRADKDGYTF. CDR3 nucleotides: TGTGCCAGCTCACCAAGGGCAGACAAAGATGGCTACACCTTC.

This chain connects TRBV10-2 to TRBJ2-3; tentative D call: TRBD2 (5 bases). Germline V lookup: CDR1 WSHSY, CDR2 SAAADI. The CDR3 has 15 residues. The V end was cut by 3 bases, the J end by 1 base, with 11 bases between. CDR3 protein: CASSDGSAGTDTQYF. The CDR3 DNA is TGCGCCAGCAGTGATGGTAGCGCCGGCACAGATACGCAGTATTTT.

The count of this clone is one. J is TRBJ2-1 and V is TRBV14; D ambiguous. Trimming pared 0 bases from V and 7 bases from J, leaving 10 bases between. Germline CDR1 and CDR2: SGHDN and FVKESK. The CDR3 extends over 14 amino acids. CDR3 loop: CASSQEYLGNEQFF. The CDR3 coding sequence is TGTGCCAGCAGCCAAGAGTACCTGGGGAATGAGCAGTTCTTC.

The CDR3 region has the DNA TGTGCCAGCAGTGATGGTAGCGGGGGGTACTACACAGATACGCAGTATTTT. Translation gives CASSDGSGGYYTDTQYF. The chain is built from TRBV25-1 and TRBJ2-3; 10 nucleotides match TRBD2. Germline V gene lookup returns CDR1 MGHDK and CDR2 SYGVNS. The V gene end was trimmed by 3 bases and the J gene end by 2 bases; junction bases not matched to a gene: 8. This CDR3 has 17 amino acids.

The rearrangement joins TRBV7-9 to TRBJ2-3, with 11 nucleotides matching TRBD2. This CDR3 has 16 amino acids. Trimming took 3 bases from V and 6 from J; bases not matched to a gene: 8. The germline CDR1 and CDR2 sequences are SEHNR and FQNEAQ (reference sequence). The CDR3 spells CASSFPLTSGADTQYF. CDR3 bases: TGTGCCAGCAGCTTCCCGTTGACTAGCGGGGCGGATACGCAGTATTTT.

V and J are TRBV11-2 and TRBJ2-7; the match to TRBD2 covers 9 bases. Germline V gene lookup returns CDR1 SGHAT and CDR2 FQNNGV. V shed 5 bases, J shed 6 bases, and the junction held 14 bases outside the gene matches. The CDR3 totals 16 residues. CDR3 sequence (DNA): TGTGCCAGCAGCACAGGGGTAGCGGGAGTGTCCCCCGAGCAGTACTTC. This codes for CASSTGVAGVSPEQYF.

The CDR3: CASSLDRETNYEQYF. DNA of the CDR3: TGTGCCAGCAGCTTAGATCGGGAGACTAACTACGAGCAGTACTTC. V usage is TRBV11-2 and J usage is TRBJ2-7; a possible D gene is TRBD2 (6 bases). The CDR3 has 15 residues. Germline loops: CDR1 SGHAT, CDR2 FQNNGV. The V end lost 0 bases, the J end lost 3 bases, and 12 bases lay between the germline ends.

V is TRBV29-1 and J is TRBJ2-2; no definite D call. The CDR3 length is 12 residues. Germline V CDR1 and CDR2: SQVTM, ANQGSEA. V was trimmed by 5 bases and J by 5 bases, leaving 9 bases between them. CDR3 nucleotide sequence: TGCAGCGTTCTAGATGTGACCGGGGAGCTGTTTTTT. It yields the protein CSVLDVTGELFF.

This clone came up a few times. The chain recombines TRBV7-8 with TRBJ2-7, with D tentatively TRBD2 (6 bases). The CDR3 runs to 16 residues. In germline, CDR1 is SGHVS, CDR2 FQNEAQ. The V end lost 2 bases, the J end lost 1 base, and 15 bases lay between the germline ends. The CDR3 bases are TGTGCCAGCAGCTTATCGCGGGGTCCTTTATCCTACGAGCAGTACTTC. As protein: CASSLSRGPLSYEQYF.

This clone has more than one count but fewer than ten. This chain joins TRBV30 and TRBJ1-1; D is uncertain. The germline V gene has CDR1 GTSNPN and CDR2 SVGIG (reference sequence). The CDR3 has 14 amino acids. The CDR3 loop is CARRTPERASEAFF. In DNA form, the CDR3 reads TGTGCACGGAGAACCCCGGAGAGGGCTTCTGAAGCTTTCTTT.

The J gene is TRBJ2-3, the V gene TRBV19; no reliable D call. The germline CDR1 and CDR2 sequences are LNHDA and SQIVND (reference sequence). V lost 8 bases, J lost 3 bases, and 18 bases lay in between. The CDR3 is made up of 15 amino acids. The CDR3 reads CASAQTAIITDTQYF. CDR3 DNA sequence: TGTGCCAGTGCCCAGACGGCCATAATTACAGATACGCAGTATTTT.

This sequence joins TRBV19 and TRBJ2-7; maybe TRBD2 (6 bases). Trimming pared 5 bases from V and 2 bases from J, leaving 7 bases between. CDR3 length: 12 amino acids. The germline V gene encodes CDR1 LNHDA and CDR2 SQIVND (reference sequence). The CDR3 reads CASSPGAYEQYF. Written as DNA, the CDR3 is TGTGCCAGTAGTCCGGGGGCCTACGAGCAGTACTTC.

The chain links TRBV4-2 to TRBJ2-7; 9 bases align to TRBD2. With V trimmed by 6 bases and J by 3 bases, 9 bases remained unmatched. CDR1 LGHNA and CDR2 YNFKEQ come from the germline V gene. The CDR3 is 15 amino acids. DNA of the CDR3: TGTGCCAGCAGTTTTCGGACTAGCGAGCACTACGAGCAGTACTTC. It yields the protein CASSFRTSEHYEQYF.

The J gene is TRBJ2-5, the V gene TRBV4-3; TRBD2 agrees at 11 bases. The V gene end was trimmed by 0 bases and the J gene end by 2 bases; junction bases not matched to a gene: 5. In germline, CDR1 is LGHNA, CDR2 YSLEER. The CDR3 covers 17 residues. The CDR3 DNA reads TGCGCCAGCAGCCAAGAACTTCCTAGCGGGGGGCAAGAGACCCAGTACTTC. Amino acids: CASSQELPSGGQETQYF.

This rearrangement joins TRBV10-3 to TRBJ1-1; D gene ambiguous. CDR3 length equals 14 residues. Looked up from germline, CDR1 is ENHRY and CDR2 is SYGVKD. Between the trimmed V and J ends, which lost 3 bases and 0 bases, there was a span of 8 bases. CDR3 residues: CAISDGLMNTEAFF. DNA of the CDR3: TGTGCCATCAGTGATGGTCTTATGAACACTGAAGCTTTCTTT.

The gene calls are TRBV7-9 and TRBJ2-1; TRBD2 matches 7 bases. The ends lost 6 bases at V and 1 base at J; junction bases unmatched: 6. The germline CDR1 and CDR2 sequences are SEHNR and FQNEAQ (reference sequence). CDR3 length: 15 residues. CDR3 sequence reads: CASRLASGSYNEQFF. The CDR3 nucleotides read TGTGCCAGCAGGCTTGCTAGCGGATCCTACAATGAGCAGTTCTTC.

The V and J genes are TRBV10-3 and TRBJ2-5, with TRBD2 matching 10 bases. The J call may be faulty, since TRBJ2-7 better matches the DNA end. In germline, CDR1 is ENHRY, CDR2 SYGVKD. This CDR3 contains 14 residues. The chain's CDR3 is CAISESLAGDEQYF. The DNA of the CDR3 is TGTGCCATCAGTGAGTCCCTAGCGGGGGACGAGCAGTACTTC.

This clone has a handful of counts. This chain links TRBV7-1 with TRBJ2-1, with D possibly being TRBD2 (6 bases). TRBV7-1 falls under the ORF class, with uncertain function. The CDR3 sequence is 15 residues long. Trimming removed 5 bases from V and 7 bases from J, with 18 bases in between. The CDR3 protein is CASSPTRLVGNEQFF. DNA of the CDR3: TGTGCCAGCAGCCCTACTAGACTAGTGGGGAATGAGCAGTTCTTC.

The chain has TRBV7-8 and TRBJ1-4; D gene ambiguous. In germline, CDR1 is SGHVS, CDR2 FQNEAQ. The CDR3 covers 12 residues. Trimming took 2 bases from V and 8 from J, leaving 6 bases between them. The DNA for the CDR3 is TGTGCCAGCAGCTTAAGTGGGGAAAAACTGTTTTTT. It specifies CASSLSGEKLFF. The complete variable domain, with remaining parts taken from reference TRBV7-8 and TRBJ1-4, reads GAGVSQSPRYKVAKRGQDVALRCDPISGHVSLFWYQQALGQGPEFLTYFQNEAQLDKSGLPSDRFFAERPEGSVSTLKIQRTQQEDSAVYLCASSLSGEKLFFGSGTQLSVL.

Here the CDR3 reads CASSRGTSGGTDSYEQYF. DNA of the CDR3: TGTGCCAGCAGCCGCGGGACTAGCGGGGGGACCGACTCCTACGAGCAGTACTTC. This sequence joins TRBV7-8 and TRBJ2-7; 15 nucleotides match TRBD2. The CDR3 contains 18 residues. V lost 5 bases, J lost 0 bases, and 8 bases stayed unmatched. Germline CDR1 SGHVS, CDR2 FQNEAQ.